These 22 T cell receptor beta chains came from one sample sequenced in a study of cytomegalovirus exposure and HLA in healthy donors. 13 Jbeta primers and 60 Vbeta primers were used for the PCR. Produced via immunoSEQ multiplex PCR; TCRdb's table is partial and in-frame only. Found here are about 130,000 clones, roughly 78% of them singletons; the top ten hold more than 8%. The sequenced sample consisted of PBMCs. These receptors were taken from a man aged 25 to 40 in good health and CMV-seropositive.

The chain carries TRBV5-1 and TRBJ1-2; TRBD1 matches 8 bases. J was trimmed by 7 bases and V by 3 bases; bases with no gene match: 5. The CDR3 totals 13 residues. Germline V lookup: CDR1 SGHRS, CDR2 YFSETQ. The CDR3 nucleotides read TGCGCCAGCAGCTCTGGCAGGGGGCTTGGCTACACCTTC. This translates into CASSSGRGLGYTF.

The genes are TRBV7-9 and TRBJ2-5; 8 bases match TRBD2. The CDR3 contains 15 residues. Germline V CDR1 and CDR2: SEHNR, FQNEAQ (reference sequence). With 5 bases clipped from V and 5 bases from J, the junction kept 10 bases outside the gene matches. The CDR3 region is CASSPLAGGGETQYF. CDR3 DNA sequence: TGTGCCAGCAGCCCCTTGGCGGGGGGTGGCGAGACCCAGTACTTC.

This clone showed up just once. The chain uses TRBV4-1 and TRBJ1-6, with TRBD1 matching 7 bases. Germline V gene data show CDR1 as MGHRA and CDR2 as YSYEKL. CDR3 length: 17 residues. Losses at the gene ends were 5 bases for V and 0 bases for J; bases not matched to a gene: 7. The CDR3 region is CASSKPTGPSYNSPLHF. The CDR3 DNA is TGCGCCAGCAGCAAACCGACAGGGCCCTCCTATAATTCACCCCTCCACTTT.

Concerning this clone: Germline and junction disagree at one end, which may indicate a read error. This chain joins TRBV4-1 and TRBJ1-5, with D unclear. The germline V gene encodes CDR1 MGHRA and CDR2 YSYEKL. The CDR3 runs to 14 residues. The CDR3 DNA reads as TGCGCCGGCAGCCAAGGCGGCAGCAATCAGCCCCAGCATTTT. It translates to CAGSQGGSNQPQHF.

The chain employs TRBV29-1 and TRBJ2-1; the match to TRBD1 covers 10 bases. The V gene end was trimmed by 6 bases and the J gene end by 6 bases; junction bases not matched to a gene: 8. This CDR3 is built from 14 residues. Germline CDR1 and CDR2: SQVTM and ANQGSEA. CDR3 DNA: TGCAGCGTCGAACCGGGACAGGGGACCAATGAGCAGTTCTTC. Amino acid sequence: CSVEPGQGTNEQFF.

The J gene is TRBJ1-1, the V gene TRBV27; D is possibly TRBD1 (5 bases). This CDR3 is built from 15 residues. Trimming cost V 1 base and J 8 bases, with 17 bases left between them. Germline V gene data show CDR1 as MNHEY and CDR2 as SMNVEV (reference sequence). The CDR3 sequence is CASSLLFGGGAEAFF. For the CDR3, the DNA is TGTGCCAGCAGTTTATTGTTCGGGGGAGGGGCGGAAGCTTTCTTT.

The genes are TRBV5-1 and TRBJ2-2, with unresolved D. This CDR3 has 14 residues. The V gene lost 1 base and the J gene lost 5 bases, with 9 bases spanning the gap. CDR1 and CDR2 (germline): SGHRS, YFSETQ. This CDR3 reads CASSLPSTTGELFF. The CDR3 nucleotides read TGCGCCAGCAGCTTGCCCAGTACGACCGGGGAGCTGTTTTTT. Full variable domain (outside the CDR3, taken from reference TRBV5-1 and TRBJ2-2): KAGVTQTPRYLIKTRGQQVTLSCSPISGHRSVSWYQQTPGQGLQFLFEYFSETQRNKGNFPGRFSGRQFSNSRSEMNVSTLELGDSALYLCASSLPSTTGELFFGEGSRLTVL.

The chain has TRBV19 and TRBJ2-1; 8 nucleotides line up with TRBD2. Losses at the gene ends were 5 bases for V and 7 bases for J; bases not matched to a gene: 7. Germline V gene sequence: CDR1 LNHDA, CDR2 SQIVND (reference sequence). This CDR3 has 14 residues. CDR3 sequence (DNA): TGTGCCAGTAGTGCAAGCGGGGGTTGGAATGAGCAGTTCTTC. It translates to CASSASGGWNEQFF.

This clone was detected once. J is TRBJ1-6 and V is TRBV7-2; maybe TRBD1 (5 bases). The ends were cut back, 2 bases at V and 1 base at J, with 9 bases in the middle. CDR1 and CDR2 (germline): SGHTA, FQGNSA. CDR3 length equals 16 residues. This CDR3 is CASSLQGTSYNSPLHF. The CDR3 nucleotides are TGTGCCAGCAGCTTACAGGGAACATCCTATAATTCACCCCTCCACTTT.

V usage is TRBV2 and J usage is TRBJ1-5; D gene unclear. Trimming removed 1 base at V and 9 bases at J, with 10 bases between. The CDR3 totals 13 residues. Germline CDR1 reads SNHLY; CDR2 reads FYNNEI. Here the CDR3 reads CASSEDALRPQHF. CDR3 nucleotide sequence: TGTGCCAGCAGTGAAGACGCGTTGAGGCCCCAGCATTTT.

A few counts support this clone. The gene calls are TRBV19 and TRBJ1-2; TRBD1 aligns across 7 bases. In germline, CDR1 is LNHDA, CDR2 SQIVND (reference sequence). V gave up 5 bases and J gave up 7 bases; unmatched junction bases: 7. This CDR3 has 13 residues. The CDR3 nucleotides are TGTGCCAGTAGTTTGGATACAGGGGTTGGCTACACCTTC. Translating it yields CASSLDTGVGYTF.

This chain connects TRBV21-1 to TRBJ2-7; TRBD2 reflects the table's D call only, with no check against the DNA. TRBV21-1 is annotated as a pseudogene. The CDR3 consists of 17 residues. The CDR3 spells CASSKRGYSLQRDEQYF. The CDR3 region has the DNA TGTGCCAGCAGCAAACGAGGATACAGTTTACAGCGGGACGAGCAGTACTTC.

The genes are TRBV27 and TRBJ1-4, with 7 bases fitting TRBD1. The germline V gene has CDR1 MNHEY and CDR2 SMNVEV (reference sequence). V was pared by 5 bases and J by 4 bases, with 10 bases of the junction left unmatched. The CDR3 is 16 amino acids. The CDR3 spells CASSTSWDSHNEKLFF. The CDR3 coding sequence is TGTGCCAGCAGTACTAGCTGGGACAGCCATAATGAAAAACTGTTTTTT.

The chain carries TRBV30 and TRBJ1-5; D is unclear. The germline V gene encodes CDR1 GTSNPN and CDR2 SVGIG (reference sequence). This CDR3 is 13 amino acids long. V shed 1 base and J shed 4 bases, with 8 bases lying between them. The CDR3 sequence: CAWSDQKNQPQHF. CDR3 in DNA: TGTGCCTGGAGTGACCAGAAGAATCAGCCCCAGCATTTT.

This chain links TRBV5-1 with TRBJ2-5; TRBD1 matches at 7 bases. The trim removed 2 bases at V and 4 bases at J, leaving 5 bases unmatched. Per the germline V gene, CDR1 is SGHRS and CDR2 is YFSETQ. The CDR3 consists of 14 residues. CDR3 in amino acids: CASSFTGVVETQYF. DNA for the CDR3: TGCGCCAGCAGCTTCACAGGGGTGGTAGAGACCCAGTACTTC.

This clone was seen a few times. CDR3 amino acids: CASSPGHYSYEQYF. In DNA, the CDR3 is TGTGCCAGCAGCCCGGGACACTACTCCTACGAGCAGTACTTC. This rearrangement joins TRBV9 to TRBJ2-7; perhaps TRBD1 as D (6 bases). Germline V gene data show CDR1 as SGDLS and CDR2 as YYNGEE. V lost 4 bases and J 0 bases, leaving 11 bases between the germline ends. The CDR3 consists of 14 residues.

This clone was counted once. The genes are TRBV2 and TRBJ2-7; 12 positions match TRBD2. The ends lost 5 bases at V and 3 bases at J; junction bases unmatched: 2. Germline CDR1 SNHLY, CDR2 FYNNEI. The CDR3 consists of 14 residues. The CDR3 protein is CASSWGLAGYEQYF. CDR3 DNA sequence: TGTGCCAGCAGTTGGGGACTAGCGGGCTACGAGCAGTACTTC.

The CDR3 DNA is TGTGCCAGCAGCGTAATTCGGGGAGACACAGATACGCAGTATTTT. It yields the protein CASSVIRGDTDTQYF. This chain connects TRBV9 to TRBJ2-3, with D maybe TRBD2 (5 bases). Trimming removed 1 base at V and 2 bases at J, with 11 bases between. The germline V gene encodes CDR1 SGDLS and CDR2 YYNGEE. The CDR3 totals 15 residues.

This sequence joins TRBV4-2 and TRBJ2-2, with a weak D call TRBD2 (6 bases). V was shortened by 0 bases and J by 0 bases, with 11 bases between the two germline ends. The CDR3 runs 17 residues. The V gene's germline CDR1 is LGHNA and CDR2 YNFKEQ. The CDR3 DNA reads TGTGCCAGCAGCCAAGAAAATACGGGAGCGAACACCGGGGAGCTGTTTTTT. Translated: CASSQENTGANTGELFF.

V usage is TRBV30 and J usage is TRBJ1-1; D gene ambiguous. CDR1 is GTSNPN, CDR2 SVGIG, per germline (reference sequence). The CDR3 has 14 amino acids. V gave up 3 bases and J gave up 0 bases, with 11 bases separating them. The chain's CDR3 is CAWSVGVMNTEAFF. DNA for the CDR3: TGTGCCTGGAGCGTCGGAGTCATGAACACTGAAGCTTTCTTT.

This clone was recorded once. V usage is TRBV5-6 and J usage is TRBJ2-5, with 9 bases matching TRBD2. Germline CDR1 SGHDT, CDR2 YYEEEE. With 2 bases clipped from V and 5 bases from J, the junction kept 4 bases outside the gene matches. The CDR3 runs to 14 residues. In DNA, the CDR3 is TGTGCCAGCAGCTTTCCGCGGGAGGGGGAGACCCAGTACTTC. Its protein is CASSFPREGETQYF.

The CDR3 nucleotides are TGTGCCAGCAGCGTGGGATCCGGGACTAGCGTCTACGAGCAGTACTTC. Translated, it gives CASSVGSGTSVYEQYF. The rearrangement links TRBV9 to TRBJ2-7; 10 bases are shared with TRBD2. The V gene end was trimmed by 2 bases and the J gene end by 3 bases; junction bases not matched to a gene: 8. CDR1 is SGDLS, CDR2 YYNGEE, per germline. There are 16 residues in the CDR3. Supplemented by reference TRBV9 and TRBJ2-7, the full variable domain reads DSGVTQTPKHLITATGQRVTLRCSPRSGDLSVYWYQQSLDQGLQFLIQYYNGEERAKGNILERFSAQQFPDLHSELNLSSLELGDSALYFCASSVGSGTSVYEQYFGPGTRLTVT.